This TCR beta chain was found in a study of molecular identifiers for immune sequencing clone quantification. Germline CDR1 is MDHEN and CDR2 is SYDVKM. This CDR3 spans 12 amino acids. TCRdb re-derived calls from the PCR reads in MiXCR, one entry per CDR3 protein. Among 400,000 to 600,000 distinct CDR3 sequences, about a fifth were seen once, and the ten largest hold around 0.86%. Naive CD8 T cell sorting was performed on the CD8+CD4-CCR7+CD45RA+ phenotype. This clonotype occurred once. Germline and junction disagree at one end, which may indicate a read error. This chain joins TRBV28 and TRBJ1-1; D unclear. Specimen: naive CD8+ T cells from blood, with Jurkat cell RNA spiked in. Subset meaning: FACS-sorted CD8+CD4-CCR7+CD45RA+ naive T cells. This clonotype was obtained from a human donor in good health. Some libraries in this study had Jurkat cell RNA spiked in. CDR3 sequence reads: CANSTLNTEAFF. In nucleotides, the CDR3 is TGTGCCAACAGTACACTGAACACTGAAGCTTTCTTT.